One sample yielded the 20 T cell receptor beta chains listed below, sequenced in a study of blood T cell repertoires in COVID-19. Clones were read by immunoSEQ multiplex PCR, and TCRdb kept only the in-frame ones, dropping some. There are about 260,000 clones in the sample; roughly nine tenths occur only once, and 3.6% lies in the top ten. The material sequenced was peripheral blood. The receptors originated from a man aged 18-30 years with active or convalescent COVID-19.

The chain carries TRBV11-2 and TRBJ2-1; 8 bases are a match to TRBD1. J gave up 5 bases and V 5 bases, and 14 bases lay outside the gene matches. Germline V lookup: CDR1 SGHAT, CDR2 FQNNGV. The CDR3 runs 17 residues. CDR3 in DNA: TGTGCCAGCAGCGTATTTTTAGAAGGGACAGGAGACAATGAGCAGTTCTTC. It encodes CASSVFLEGTGDNEQFF.

The rearrangement uses TRBV6-5 and TRBJ2-3, with 7 bases that match TRBD2. The CDR3 consists of 12 residues. The germline V gene has CDR1 MNHEY and CDR2 SVGAGI. Trimming took 8 bases from V and 6 from J; bases not matched to a gene: 5. The CDR3 is CASGGVPDTQYF. CDR3 nucleotides: TGTGCCAGCGGGGGGGTCCCCGATACGCAGTATTTT.

This clone was counted once. The chain employs TRBV5-1 and TRBJ2-1; the D gene is possibly TRBD1 (6 bases). V was clipped by 1 base and J by 0 bases, with 14 bases between them. CDR3 size: 17 residues. The germline CDR1 and CDR2 sequences are SGHRS and YFSETQ. CDR3: CASSLYPQGDSYNEQFF. In DNA form, the CDR3 reads TGCGCCAGCAGCTTGTATCCACAGGGTGACTCCTACAATGAGCAGTTCTTC.

V and J are TRBV3-1 (or the pseudogene TRBV3-2) and TRBJ2-7; possibly TRBD2 for D (5 bases). The germline CDR1 and CDR2 sequences are LGHDT and YNNKEL (reference sequence). The germline V and J ends were trimmed by 2 bases and 2 bases, with 10 bases remaining between them. The CDR3 contains 14 residues. CDR3 amino acids: CASSQIERTYEQYF. The CDR3, as DNA: TGTGCCAGCAGCCAAATCGAGCGGACCTACGAGCAGTACTTC.

V and J are TRBV6-5 and TRBJ2-1, with 7 bases identical to TRBD2. Germline V gives CDR1 MNHEY, CDR2 SVGAGI. J lost 2 bases, V lost 5 bases, and 6 bases had no gene match. The CDR3 runs 15 residues. CDR3 nucleotide sequence: TGTGCCAGCAGTCCGTCGCGGGAGCCCTACAATGAGCAGTTCTTC. Protein sequence: CASSPSREPYNEQFF.

Worth noting for this clone: The junction departs from germline at one end; a sequencing error may be responsible. The chain is built from TRBV6-6 and TRBJ1-2, with D possibly matching TRBD1 (5 bases). Germline V gives CDR1 MNHNY, CDR2 SVGAGI (reference sequence). This CDR3 has 12 amino acids. CDR3 nucleotide sequence: TGTGCCAGCAACTCCCCGCGGGGCCAAACCAATTTC. Residues: CASNSPRGQTNF.

This sequence joins TRBV9 and TRBJ2-2; a possible D gene is TRBD2 (5 bases). V gave up 3 bases and J gave up 7 bases, with 16 bases separating them. The germline gives CDR1 SGDLS, CDR2 YYNGEE. This CDR3 contains 15 residues. CDR3 nucleotides: TGTGCCAGCAGCGGGCTGGCGGGTGTGTTCGGGGAGCTGTTTTTT. It codes for CASSGLAGVFGELFF.

The chain is built from TRBV6-5 and TRBJ2-7, with a tentative D call TRBD1 (5 bases). V lost 6 bases, J lost 12 bases, and 15 bases lay in between. CDR3 length: 11 amino acids. CDR1 MNHEY and CDR2 SVGAGI come from the germline V gene. CDR3 nucleotide sequence: TGTGCCAGCAGCCAAACAGGAGAACTGTACTTC. Residues: CASSQTGELYF.

The rearrangement links TRBV6-5 to TRBJ1-2; D is perhaps TRBD1 (5 bases). Germline loops: CDR1 MNHEY, CDR2 SVGAGI. The CDR3 is made up of 15 amino acids. Trimming took off 3 bases at V and 4 bases at J, with 15 bases between the two ends. CDR3 coding DNA: TGTGCCAGCAGTTATACGCAGGGTTCGGGCTATGGCTACACCTTC. Its translation is CASSYTQGSGYGYTF.

This clone is a singleton in its sample. The V and J genes are TRBV18 and TRBJ1-1; the D gene is possibly TRBD1 (5 bases). V lost 4 bases, J lost 0 bases, and 9 bases lay in between. CDR1 is KGHSH and CDR2 is LQKENI in the germline V gene. The CDR3 runs 14 residues. The chain's CDR3 is CASSQTELNTEAFF. In nucleotides, the CDR3 is TGTGCCAGCTCACAGACAGAATTGAACACTGAAGCTTTCTTT.

J is TRBJ1-6 and V is TRBV30; 8 bases agree with TRBD1. The CDR3 extends over 15 amino acids. Trimming took 5 bases from V and 2 from J; bases not matched to a gene: 5. Per germline, CDR1 GTSNPN and CDR2 SVGIG (reference sequence). The CDR3 nucleotides are TGTGCCTGGGATGCAGGGGGCCCCTATAATTCACCCCTCCACTTT. This encodes CAWDAGGPYNSPLHF.

The chain is built from TRBV30 and TRBJ1-4, with unresolved D. Trimming left V 8 bases short and J 8 bases short, with 15 bases between. Germline CDR1 GTSNPN, CDR2 SVGIG (reference sequence). CDR3 size: 12 residues. The CDR3 sequence: CALSFLREKLFF. The CDR3 DNA follows: TGTGCCCTATCCTTCCTGCGGGAAAAACTGTTTTTT. Full variable domain (outside the CDR3, taken from reference TRBV30 and TRBJ1-4): SQTIHQWPATLVQPVGSPLSLECTVEGTSNPNLYWYRQAAGRGLQLLFYSVGIGQISSEVPQNLSASRPQDRQFILSSKKLLLSDSGFYLCALSFLREKLFFGSGTQLSVL.

In this sample, this clone turned up a few times. This chain connects TRBV5-6 to TRBJ2-5; 7 bases map to TRBD2. This CDR3 has 17 amino acids. V shed 0 bases, J shed 5 bases, and the junction held 13 bases outside the gene matches. CDR1 and CDR2 (germline): SGHDT, YYEEEE. CDR3 sequence (DNA): TGTGCCAGCAGCTTGGGACCCGGGACTACTCCTGCGGAGACCCAGTACTTC. It is translated as CASSLGPGTTPAETQYF.

The J gene is TRBJ2-1, the V gene TRBV2; maybe TRBD2 (7 bases). V dropped 8 bases and J dropped 4 bases, with 18 bases sitting between them. The CDR3 spans 15 residues. Per the germline V gene, CDR1 is SNHLY and CDR2 is FYNNEI. The CDR3 nucleotides are TGTGCCAGCGAAGGTGCGGGGGCCTTTTACAATGAGCAGTTCTTC. Protein product: CASEGAGAFYNEQFF.

V and J are TRBV5-1 and TRBJ2-1; the D gene is possibly TRBD2 (5 bases). Per germline, CDR1 SGHRS and CDR2 YFSETQ. CDR3 length: 13 amino acids. Trimming left V 4 bases short and J 4 bases short, with 9 bases between. The CDR3 sequence is CASSAGLYNEQFF. The CDR3 nucleotides read TGCGCCAGCAGCGCGGGCCTTTACAATGAGCAGTTCTTC. Full variable domain (rest looked up from reference TRBV5-1 and TRBJ2-1): KAGVTQTPRYLIKTRGQQVTLSCSPISGHRSVSWYQQTPGQGLQFLFEYFSETQRNKGNFPGRFSGRQFSNSRSEMNVSTLELGDSALYLCASSAGLYNEQFFGPGTRLTVL.

Written as DNA, the CDR3 is TGTGCCAGCAGCCAAGCGGACAGGGTCGAAAAACTGTTTTTT. Protein sequence: CASSQADRVEKLFF. This chain connects TRBV3-1 (or the pseudogene TRBV3-2) to TRBJ1-4, with TRBD1 matching 8 bases. In germline, CDR1 is LGHDT, CDR2 YNNKEL (reference sequence). Trimming cost V 1 base and J 8 bases; bases outside gene matches: 3. The length of the CDR3 is 14 residues.

Points on this clone: One junction end does not reproduce the germline sequence, and a read error may be involved. V usage is TRBV24-1 and J usage is TRBJ2-7, with 11 positions matching TRBD2. Looked up from germline, CDR1 is KGHDR and CDR2 is SFDVKD. The CDR3 has 15 amino acids. The CDR3 sequence is CVTSDPLAGAYEQYF. CDR3 coding DNA: TGTGTCACCAGTGACCCACTAGCGGGGGCCTACGAGCAGTACTTC.

CDR3 coding DNA: TGCGCCAGCAGCGCACAGGGCAGCCGCCCGGGAGAGACCCAGTACTTC. Protein sequence: CASSAQGSRPGETQYF. This chain uses TRBV5-1 with TRBJ2-5, with a weak D call TRBD1 (6 bases). This CDR3 is 16 amino acids long. Germline-derived CDR1 and CDR2 are SGHRS and YFSETQ. Trimming stripped 4 bases from V and 4 bases from J, with 20 bases between.

This clone has just one count. V is TRBV5-6 and J is TRBJ2-1, with TRBD1 matching 8 bases. V lost 3 bases, J lost 8 bases, and 4 bases stayed unmatched. From germline, CDR1 is SGHDT and CDR2 YYEEEE. The length of the CDR3 is 13 residues. The CDR3 here is CASSYDRGYEQFF. The CDR3 bases are TGTGCCAGCAGCTATGACAGGGGCTATGAGCAGTTCTTC.

The chain carries TRBV9 and TRBJ2-1; weak D call: TRBD1 (6 bases). Germline V gene data show CDR1 as SGDLS and CDR2 as YYNGEE. The germline V and J ends were trimmed by 3 bases and 4 bases, with 14 bases remaining between them. The CDR3 totals 15 residues. CDR3 coding DNA: TGTGCCAGCAGCGCCCAGACAGGATTTTACAATGAGCAGTTCTTC. Protein sequence: CASSAQTGFYNEQFF.